Shown below are 20 T cell receptor beta chains from a single sample sequenced in a study of blood T cells in healthy people across ages. Next came a second PCR, run for about 6 to 12 cycles, which used a sample-barcoded 5' primer along with a J-beta primer mix. Via MiXCR, TCRdb re-called the 5' RACE reads, giving one row per CDR3 protein. The sample lists 1.5 million to 2 million distinct CDR3 sequences, roughly 27% occurring once. The sample was blood. The source is a woman aged 30 to 39 in good health.

This clonotype was detected only a few times. The V and J genes are TRBV20-1 and TRBJ2-7; D is perhaps TRBD1 (5 bases). The germline gives CDR1 DFQATT, CDR2 SNEGSKA (reference sequence). Between the trimmed V and J ends, which lost 3 bases and 2 bases, there was a span of 20 bases. This CDR3 is built from 16 residues. The CDR3 DNA is TGCAGTGCTAGTCCACAGGTACGAGCCTCCACCTACGAGCAGTACTTC. Amino acids: CSASPQVRASTYEQYF.

J is TRBJ2-7 and V is TRBV9; 10 bases map to TRBD1. The length of the CDR3 is 12 residues. J lost 11 bases, V lost 2 bases, and 4 bases had no gene match. Germline CDR1 and CDR2: SGDLS and YYNGEE. The CDR3, as DNA: TGTGCCAGCAGCGTCGGGACAGGGGAAAAGTACTTC. Protein sequence: CASSVGTGEKYF. Looking up the rest from reference TRBV9 and TRBJ2-7 gives the full variable domain: DSGVTQTPKHLITATGQRVTLRCSPRSGDLSVYWYQQSLDQGLQFLIQYYNGEERAKGNILERFSAQQFPDLHSELNLSSLELGDSALYFCASSVGTGEKYFGPGTRLTVT.

This clonotype was counted a few times. V gene TRBV7-9 combines with J gene TRBJ1-4; the D is unclear. Germline V CDR1 and CDR2: SEHNR, FQNEAQ (reference sequence). This CDR3 has 15 amino acids. V lost 6 bases and J 3 bases, leaving 14 bases between the germline ends. The CDR3 loop is CASRSEKRPNEKLFF. The DNA of the CDR3 is TGTGCCAGCAGGTCAGAAAAAAGGCCTAATGAAAAACTGTTTTTT.

This clonotype occurred once. This clone may be a read error of a much larger clone one base away. The chain recombines TRBV4-3 with TRBJ2-1; 9 bases agree with TRBD2. The J segment lost 6 bases and the V segment lost 0 bases, leaving 6 bases of the junction unmatched. The CDR3 totals 16 residues. Looked up from germline, CDR1 is LGHNA and CDR2 is YSLEER. The CDR3 sequence: CASSQDRTSESNEQFF. CDR3 sequence (DNA): TGCGCCAGCAGCCAAGACCGGACTAGCGAGAGCAATGAGCAGTTCTTC.

Worth noting for this clonotype: A clone one base away is much larger, so this may be a read error. The J gene is TRBJ2-7, the V gene TRBV10-3; 7 nucleotides line up with TRBD1. The J segment lost 3 bases and the V segment lost 2 bases, leaving 16 bases of the junction unmatched. CDR3 length equals 18 residues. Germline V gives CDR1 ENHRY, CDR2 SYGVKD. CDR3 amino acids: CAISESIEGAVVSYEQYF. The CDR3 DNA sequence: TGTGCCATCAGTGAGAGTATCGAGGGGGCCGTAGTTAGCTACGAGCAGTACTTC.

This clonotype turned up a few times. This sequence joins TRBV7-2 and TRBJ2-5; the D gene could be TRBD1 or TRBD2 (7 bases each). The CDR3 sequence is 17 residues long. Looked up from germline, CDR1 is SGHTA and CDR2 is FQGNSA. Trimming took 5 bases from V and 2 from J, leaving 21 bases between them. In nucleotides, the CDR3 is TGTACCAGCAGCCGGCACAGGGCAGGGGGGGCGCAAGAGACCCAGTACTTC. Its translation is CTSSRHRAGGAQETQYF.

As regards this clonotype: Relative to the germline gene, one junction end is altered; a read error may explain this. The chain uses TRBV12-3 or TRBV12-4 and TRBJ2-2, with a tentative D call TRBD2 (5 bases). This CDR3 is built from 12 residues. The CDR3 here is CASSLDTGEPFF. The DNA for the CDR3 is TGTGCCAGCAGTTTAGACACCGGGGAGCCGTTTTTT.

The chain has TRBV5-1 and TRBJ1-1, with 8 bases that match TRBD1. The CDR3 runs 14 residues. CDR1 and CDR2 from the germline V gene are SGHRS and YFSETQ. V gave up 1 base and J gave up 4 bases; unmatched junction bases: 3. Here the CDR3 DNA reads TGCGCCAGCAGCTTGAACCAGGGGGCCACTGAAGCTTTCTTT. This translates into CASSLNQGATEAFF.

As concerns this clonotype: It may be a read error: a sequence one base away is much more abundant. The CDR3 DNA sequence: TGCGCCAGCAGCTGGGGGACACCCTCCTACAATGAGCAGTTCTTC. Translation gives CASSWGTPSYNEQFF. The rearrangement links TRBV5-1 to TRBJ2-1; possible D gene TRBD1, 6 bases. V was shortened by 3 bases and J by 0 bases, with 10 bases between the two germline ends. Germline CDR1 is SGHRS and CDR2 is YFSETQ. The CDR3 has 15 residues.

To note about this clonotype: This clone may be a read error of a much larger clone one base away. The J gene is TRBJ2-3, the V gene TRBV7-3; 7 nucleotides agree with TRBD2. In germline, CDR1 is SGHTA, CDR2 FQGTGA. There are 16 residues in the CDR3. V was clipped by 5 bases and J by 4 bases; unmatched bases: 12. CDR3 nucleotide sequence: TGTGCCAGCAGCCCGAAAGGGACTACCGGCGCAGATACGCAGTATTTT. This translates into CASSPKGTTGADTQYF.

This clonotype has only a few counts. V usage is TRBV6-5 and J usage is TRBJ1-1; 7 bases line up with TRBD1. The CDR3 is 15 residues long. Germline V CDR1 and CDR2: MNHEY, SVGAGI. With 4 bases clipped from V and 0 bases from J, the junction kept 5 bases outside the gene matches. In nucleotides, the CDR3 is TGTGCCAGCAGTTGGGAGACAGGGATGAACACTGAAGCTTTCTTT. As protein: CASSWETGMNTEAFF.

This chain joins TRBV29-1 and TRBJ1-5; 9 nucleotides agree with TRBD1. This CDR3 region has 15 residues. With 5 bases clipped from V and 2 bases from J, the junction kept 7 bases outside the gene matches. CDR1 and CDR2 (germline): SQVTM, ANQGSEA. CDR3 protein: CSVKQGAGGNQPQHF. The CDR3, as DNA: TGCAGCGTTAAACAGGGGGCCGGTGGCAATCAGCCCCAGCATTTT.

This chain links TRBV5-1 with TRBJ2-7; D perhaps matches TRBD2 (5 bases). This CDR3 region has 15 residues. The V gene's germline CDR1 is SGHRS and CDR2 YFSETQ. With 0 bases removed from V and 4 bases from J, the gap between germline ends came to 14 bases. The CDR3 sequence: CASSLEVGASYEQYF. The CDR3 DNA is TGCGCCAGCAGCTTGGAGGTGGGAGCCTCTTACGAGCAGTACTTC.

Concerning this clonotype itself: A much more abundant neighbour one base away suggests this may be a read error. The chain recombines TRBV7-2 with TRBJ1-1; weak D call: TRBD1 (5 bases). Germline V CDR1 and CDR2: SGHTA, FQGNSA. CDR3 length: 15 residues. The chain's CDR3 is CASSLSPGQNTETFF. The CDR3 coding sequence is TGTGCCAGCAGCTTAAGTCCGGGGCAGAACACTGAAACTTTCTTT.

The CDR3 loop reads CASSLKRLNISNQPQHF. Here the CDR3 DNA reads TGTGCCAGCAGCTTAAAGCGACTTAATATTAGCAATCAGCCCCAGCATTTT. The chain carries TRBV7-2 and TRBJ1-5; D ambiguous. Trimming stripped 2 bases from V and 0 bases from J, with 14 bases between. The CDR3 sequence is 17 residues long. Per the germline V gene, CDR1 is SGHTA and CDR2 is FQGNSA.

The rearrangement joins TRBV14 to TRBJ2-7; D possibly corresponds to TRBD1 (6 bases). The CDR3 contains 16 residues. V was cut by 5 bases and J by 0 bases, with 17 bases left in between. Germline V CDR1 and CDR2: SGHDN, FVKESK. CDR3 protein: CASSGLGVDSSYEQYF. The CDR3 coding sequence is TGTGCCAGCAGCGGGCTAGGTGTGGACAGCTCCTACGAGCAGTACTTC.

The rearrangement uses TRBV28 and TRBJ1-2, with 9 bases fitting TRBD1. Germline loops: CDR1 MDHEN, CDR2 SYDVKM. The CDR3 sequence is 12 residues long. The trim removed 6 bases at V and 8 bases at J, leaving 4 bases unmatched. In DNA form, the CDR3 reads TGTGCCAGCAGCGGGACAGGGCCCGGCTACACCTTC. Its translation: CASSGTGPGYTF.

The chain joins TRBV12-3 or TRBV12-4 to TRBJ1-1; D may be TRBD1 (5 bases). The CDR3 is 15 amino acids. V lost 2 bases and J lost 5, with 15 bases in between. The CDR3, as DNA: TGTGCCAGCAGTTTATTCGGGGGGATGGGGACTGAAGCTTTCTTT. This codes for CASSLFGGMGTEAFF.

This clonotype was observed at least ten times. The chain carries TRBV12-3 or TRBV12-4 and TRBJ2-1; D might be TRBD1 or TRBD2, each matching 5 bases. Trimming cost V 6 bases and J 4 bases, with 10 bases left between them. This CDR3 has 13 amino acids. The CDR3 is CASSSGRYNEQFF. The CDR3 DNA reads as TGTGCCAGCAGCTCGGGACGGTACAATGAGCAGTTCTTC.

The chain couples TRBV12-3 or TRBV12-4 to TRBJ1-1; TRBD1 matches 11 bases. V lost 5 bases, J lost 5 bases, and 7 bases stayed unmatched. The CDR3 is 15 amino acids. CDR3: CASSGLGTGGTEAFF. CDR3 bases: TGTGCCAGCAGTGGTCTCGGGACAGGGGGAACTGAAGCTTTCTTT.